This T cell receptor beta chain is from a study of OX40 agonist ivuxolimab in advanced cancers. Whole-study context: Patients were infused with ivuxolimab every 2 weeks at 0.01 to 10 mg/kg.

Produced via immunoSEQ multiplex PCR; TCRdb's table is partial and in-frame only. The sample includes 70,000 to 95,000 clones, around 84% of them seen just once. The material sequenced was CD4+ or CD8+ T cells sorted from blood, taken in a trial of the OX40 agonist ivuxolimab. The sequence derives from an adult with an advanced solid tumor such as melanoma, head and neck, liver or kidney cancer.

In nucleotides, the CDR3 is TGTGCCAGCAGTGAGGAAGGGATTGCACCCCTCCACTTT. Translating gives CASSEEGIAPLHF. The chain has TRBV25-1 and TRBJ1-6; D is undetermined. The CDR3 totals 13 residues. The V and J ends lost 3 bases and 11 bases respectively, with 11 bases between them. Germline V CDR1 and CDR2: MGHDK, SYGVNS.